The rows below give T cell receptor beta chains drawn from one sample of a study of shared clonotypes between healthy human individuals. Generated by immunoSEQ multiplex PCR, the TCRdb table keeps only in-frame clones and is missing some. The sample carries over a million clones, around 76% recorded once. Material: memory CD4+ T cells sorted from blood. The receptors originated from a man between 18 and 29 years old in good health. Both conserved end residues are part of each CDR3. Each record gives: J gene, D gene, clone size, V gene, CDR3 DNA, CDR3 protein. A D gene is named only where the DNA matches it firmly. Clone size is shown for a subset of rows, as once, few, many or a class of expanded clone.

J: TRBJ1-5; D: -; size: -; V: TRBV30; DNA: TGTGCCTGGAGGGCCCCTACAGGGAGTCGGAATGTTGGCAATCAGCCCCAGCATTTT; CDR3: CAWRAPTGSRNVGNQPQHF
J: TRBJ2-2; D: -; size: -; V: TRBV5-1; DNA: TGCGCCAGCAGCTTCTTTGGTGATCCGAACACCGGGGAGCTGTTTTTT; CDR3: CASSFFGDPNTGELFF
J: TRBJ2-5; D: -; size: -; V: TRBV14; DNA: TGTGCCAGCAGCCGGGGATCTGGTGGGGGAGAGACCCAGTACTTC; CDR3: CASSRGSGGGETQYF
J: TRBJ1-5; D: -; size: -; V: TRBV28; DNA: TGTGCCAGCAGAACTCCGGGTCTCAATCAGCCCCAGCATTTT; CDR3: CASRTPGLNQPQHF
J: TRBJ2-7; D: TRBD1; size: -; V: TRBV7-2; DNA: TGTGCCAGCAGCCTCGACAGGGTCGGTGAGCAGTACTTC; CDR3: CASSLDRVGEQYF
J: TRBJ2-1; D: -; size: -; V: TRBV11-3; DNA: TGTGCCAGCAGCTTAGGCAATGAGCAGTTCTTC; CDR3: CASSLGNEQFF
J: TRBJ1-2; D: -; size: -; V: TRBV10-3; DNA: TGTGCCATCAGTGAGACTCGACAGGCCGCCTCTATGGGCTACACCTTC; CDR3: CAISETRQAASMGYTF
J: TRBJ1-2; D: -; size: -; V: TRBV19; DNA: TGTGCCAGTAGTAGAGGCCTTAACTATGGCTACACCTTC; CDR3: CASSRGLNYGYTF
J: TRBJ2-3; D: -; size: -; V: TRBV7-2; DNA: TGTGCCAGCAGCACCTCACTAGTCACGCAGTATTTT; CDR3: CASSTSLVTQYF
J: TRBJ2-5; D: -; size: few; V: TRBV2; DNA: TGTGCCAGCAACCCGGACATTCGGGAGACCCAGTACTTC; CDR3: CASNPDIRETQYF
J: TRBJ2-3; D: TRBD2; size: -; V: TRBV5-4; DNA: TGTGCCAGCCGGGGAGGGGAAGTGACAGATACGCAGTATTTT; CDR3: CASRGGEVTDTQYF
J: TRBJ2-5; D: -; size: -; V: TRBV29-1; DNA: TGCAGCACCCCGGGGTCAGGGCTGGGAGAGACCCAGTACTTC; CDR3: CSTPGSGLGETQYF
J: TRBJ2-4; D: TRBD2; size: -; V: TRBV7-2; DNA: TGTGCCAGCAGCTTAGAATCGGGACTAGCGGAGCCCTCCAAAAACATTCAGTACTTC; CDR3: CASSLESGLAEPSKNIQYF
J: TRBJ1-5; D: -; size: -; V: TRBV6-6; DNA: TGTGCCAGCAGTCCCGGGGGGAATCAGCCCCAGCATTTT; CDR3: CASSPGGNQPQHF
J: TRBJ1-6; D: TRBD1; size: -; V: TRBV2; DNA: TGTGCCAGCAGACTAGACAGGGTATCCTATAATTCACCCCTCCACTTT; CDR3: CASRLDRVSYNSPLHF
J: TRBJ2-5; D: -; size: -; V: TRBV9; DNA: TGTGCCAGCAGCGGGTCACGGACACGTCGTGAGACCCAGTACTTC; CDR3: CASSGSRTRRETQYF
J: TRBJ1-5; D: TRBD1; size: -; V: TRBV6-1; DNA: TGTGCCAGCAGTGAAGGGACAGGATACAATCAGCCCCAGCATTTT; CDR3: CASSEGTGYNQPQHF
J: TRBJ2-7; D: -; size: -; V: TRBV30; DNA: TGTGCCTGCCGCAGGAGCTCCTACGAGCAGTACTTC; CDR3: CACRRSSYEQYF
J: TRBJ2-7; D: -; size: few; V: TRBV30; DNA: TGTGCCTGGAGCCCATTCGGCAGATTCGAGCAGTACTTC; CDR3: CAWSPFGRFEQYF
J: TRBJ1-6; D: -; size: -; V: TRBV11-2; DNA: TGTGCCAGCAGCCCCAGTACAGGATTTGGTTCACCCCTCCACTTT; CDR3: CASSPSTGFGSPLHF
J: TRBJ1-1; D: -; size: -; V: TRBV2; DNA: TGTGCCAGCAGTGAGAACTGGTTTGAAGCTTTCTTT; CDR3: CASSENWFEAFF
J: TRBJ1-5; D: -; size: -; V: TRBV4-2; DNA: TGTGCCAGCAGCCAAGAACCAATGGGTCAGCCCCAGCATTTT; CDR3: CASSQEPMGQPQHF
J: TRBJ1-1; D: TRBD1; size: -; V: TRBV6-6; DNA: TGTGCCAGCAGTTCCCCGACAGGGTATAACACTGAAGCTTTCTTT; CDR3: CASSSPTGYNTEAFF
J: TRBJ2-7; D: -; size: -; V: TRBV7-2; DNA: TGTGCCAGCAGCCCCCCGGGCCGGGGCCAGTACGAGCAGTACTTC; CDR3: CASSPPGRGQYEQYF
J: TRBJ2-5; D: TRBD2; size: -; V: TRBV13; DNA: TGTGCCAGCAGCTTAAGCGGGGGCCTGAGAGAGACCCAGTACTTC; CDR3: CASSLSGGLRETQYF
J: TRBJ2-3; D: -; size: -; V: TRBV4-1; DNA: TGCGCCAGCAGCCAAGATTGGGCTAGCTTCGCTACGCAGTATTTT; CDR3: CASSQDWASFATQYF
J: TRBJ1-1; D: -; size: -; V: TRBV7-2; DNA: TGTGCCAGCGCCAGGGGAGGATTTGACACTGAAGCTTTCTTT; CDR3: CASARGGFDTEAFF
J: TRBJ2-7; D: TRBD1; size: -; V: TRBV5-4; DNA: TGTGCCAGCAGCCCCCTTCCGGGACAGGGGAGACAGTACTTC; CDR3: CASSPLPGQGRQYF
J: TRBJ2-1; D: -; size: few; V: TRBV5-1; DNA: TGCGCCAGCAGCTTGGGAGGGACAGAGCAGTTCTTC; CDR3: CASSLGGTEQFF
J: TRBJ2-5; D: -; size: -; V: TRBV5-6; DNA: TGTGCCAGCAGCTACAAGATAACCAAACAAGAGACCCAGTACTTC; CDR3: CASSYKITKQETQYF